Shown below are 8 T cell receptor beta chains from a single sample sequenced in a study of T cell responses to AZD1222 COVID-19 vaccine. Assay: immunoSEQ multiplex PCR; the TCRdb copy retains only in-frame clones and omits some. The repertoire holds some 79,000 clones, with around 81% as singletons. The specimen was peripheral blood, collected 28 days after the second AZD1222 dose. These receptors all stem from an adult who received the AZD1222 COVID-19 vaccine.

This rearrangement joins TRBV28 to TRBJ2-7, with D hard to call. The CDR3 consists of 12 residues. V was clipped by 6 bases and J by 10 bases, with 16 bases between them. The germline CDR1 and CDR2 sequences are MDHEN and SYDVKM. Here the CDR3 reads CASSFLYSNQYF. The CDR3 DNA follows: TGTGCCAGCAGCTTTCTATACAGCAACCAGTACTTC.

Concerning this clone: A read error may account for a junction end that differs from germline. DNA for the CDR3: TGTGCCAGCAGTCAGACTAGCGGGAGCTCCTACAAGCAGTACTTC. Amino acids: CASSQTSGSSYKQYF. V is TRBV28 and J is TRBJ2-7; 12 bases line up with TRBD2. This CDR3 spans 15 amino acids. CDR1 MDHEN and CDR2 SYDVKM come from the germline V gene.

This chain joins TRBV30 and TRBJ2-5; D is possibly TRBD2 (5 bases). This CDR3 has 16 amino acids. V was pared by 2 bases and J by 1 base, with 17 bases between. CDR1 is GTSNPN and CDR2 is SVGIG in the germline V gene (reference sequence). For the CDR3, the DNA is TGTGCCTGGAGTCTCCGGACGGGATTCTCCCAAGAGACCCAGTACTTC. Amino acids: CAWSLRTGFSQETQYF.

The V and J genes are TRBV9 and TRBJ2-7; D is undetermined. V lost 0 bases and J 3 bases, leaving 10 bases between the germline ends. The CDR3 consists of 14 residues. Germline values: CDR1 SGDLS, CDR2 YYNGEE. CDR3 region: CASSVDGSSYEQYF. Here the CDR3 DNA reads TGTGCCAGCAGCGTAGATGGTAGCAGCTACGAGCAGTACTTC.

The CDR3 is CASSSPGGVYNEQFF. The CDR3 region has the DNA TGTGCCAGCAGTTCCCCCGGGGGCGTGTACAATGAGCAGTTCTTC. The gene calls are TRBV28 and TRBJ2-1, with D possibly being TRBD1 or TRBD2 (6 bases each). The ends were cut back, 4 bases at V and 4 bases at J, with 14 bases in the middle. CDR1 is MDHEN, CDR2 SYDVKM, per germline. This CDR3 is 15 amino acids long. Combining the CDR3 with reference TRBV28 and TRBJ2-1 gives the whole variable domain DVKVTQSSRYLVKRTGEKVFLECVQDMDHENMFWYRQDPGLGLRLIYFSYDVKMKEKGDIPEGYSVSREKKERFSLILESASTNQTSMYLCASSSPGGVYNEQFFGPGTRLTVL.

This chain links TRBV19 with TRBJ2-7; no definite D call. Germline CDR1 and CDR2: LNHDA and SQIVND (reference sequence). Trimming pared 1 base from V and 0 bases from J, leaving 10 bases between. This CDR3 comprises 15 residues. The CDR3 reads CASSIVMDHSYEQYF. The CDR3 DNA reads TGTGCCAGTAGTATAGTGATGGATCACTCCTACGAGCAGTACTTC.

The chain recombines TRBV30 with TRBJ1-5; the D is unclear. The germline CDR1 and CDR2 sequences are GTSNPN and SVGIG (reference sequence). This CDR3 contains 14 residues. V was cut by 1 base and J by 4 bases, with 11 bases left in between. CDR3 nucleotides: TGTGCCTGGAGTGCCGGGGATCCGAATCAGCCCCAGCATTTT. Translated, it gives CAWSAGDPNQPQHF.

DNA for the CDR3: TGTGCCACCAGTGACCTAAGGAACACCGGGGAGCTGTTTTTT. This gives the protein CATSDLRNTGELFF. The genes are TRBV24-1 and TRBJ2-2; D not resolved. This CDR3 region has 14 residues. V lost 4 bases to trimming and J lost 1 base, with 6 bases between them. CDR1 is KGHDR, CDR2 SFDVKD, per germline.